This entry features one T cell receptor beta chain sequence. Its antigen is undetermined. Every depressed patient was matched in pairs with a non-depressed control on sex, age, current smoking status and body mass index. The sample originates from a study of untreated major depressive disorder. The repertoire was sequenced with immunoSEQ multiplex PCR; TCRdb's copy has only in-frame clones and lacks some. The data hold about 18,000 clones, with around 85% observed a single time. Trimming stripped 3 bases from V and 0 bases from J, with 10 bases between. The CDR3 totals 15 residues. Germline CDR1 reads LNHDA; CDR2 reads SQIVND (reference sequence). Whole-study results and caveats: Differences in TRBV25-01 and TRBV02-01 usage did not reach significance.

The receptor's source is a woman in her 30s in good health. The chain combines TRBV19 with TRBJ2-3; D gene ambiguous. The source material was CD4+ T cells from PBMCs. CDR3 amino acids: CASSINYLSTDTQYF. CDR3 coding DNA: TGTGCCAGTAGTATTAATTACCTCAGCACAGATACGCAGTATTTT.